The present entry profiles one TCR beta chain with its context. Antigen specificity is unknown. The TEMRA cells underwent FACS enrichment, while the CD8+ and CD4+ T cells underwent negative isolation. It was with random hexamers that roughly 0.45 to 1 ug RNA was reverse transcribed. In TCRdb, the immunoSEQ multiplex PCR reads were re-called with MiXCR into one record per CDR3 protein. Of approximately 160,000 distinct CDR3 sequences in the sample, about 96% were seen once. The germline CDR1 and CDR2 sequences are DFQATT and SNEGSKA (reference sequence). The CDR3 has 15 amino acids. The ends lost 3 bases at V and 0 bases at J; junction bases unmatched: 7. This sample stems from a study of CD8 T cells in Susac syndrome. Study details: Patients with Susac syndrome had blood drawn and were at that point therapy-naive, on corticosteroids, or on intravenous immunoglobulin alone. Study-level findings and limits: No clonal expansion appeared among CD4+ T cells in Susac patients. The TCR sequencing and HLA analysis in the study involved a relatively small number of individuals, as the study acknowledged.

The receptor's source is a human donor with Susac syndrome. The chain uses TRBV20-1 and TRBJ2-5; 7 positions agree with TRBD2. Sequencing used CD4+ T cells from PBMCs. The CDR3 reads CSASSGGGNQETQYF. DNA of the CDR3: TGCAGTGCTAGCTCGGGCGGGGGTAACCAAGAGACCCAGTACTTC.